This T cell receptor (beta chain) was captured in a study of PD-1 blockade in classical Hodgkin lymphoma. Per germline, CDR1 SQVTM and CDR2 ANQGSEA. The CDR3 is 15 amino acids. V lost 4 bases to trimming and J lost 4 bases; unmatched junction nucleotides: 10. No patient escaped relapse after autologous stem cell transplantation, and brentuximab vedotin exposure varied. Comments on this clone: Its antigen is not known.

Study observations and caveats: Significant TCR diversity gains by C4D1 occurred in CD4+ but not CD8+ cells. Lower baseline TCR diversity was reported for newly diagnosed patients than for healthy donors.

TCRdb keeps only in-frame clones here, not all; method: immunoSEQ multiplex PCR. This table has some 46,000 clones, roughly 75% appearing once. This clonotype originated in a human donor with classical Hodgkin lymphoma. This sample comprised peripheral blood mononuclear cells (PBMCs), obtained before the second cycle of nivolumab. This chain links TRBV29-1 with TRBJ2-7; 10 bases map to TRBD1. The CDR3 region is CSVVGTGDSIYEQYF. The DNA for the CDR3 is TGCAGCGTTGTAGGGACAGGGGACAGTATATACGAGCAGTACTTC.